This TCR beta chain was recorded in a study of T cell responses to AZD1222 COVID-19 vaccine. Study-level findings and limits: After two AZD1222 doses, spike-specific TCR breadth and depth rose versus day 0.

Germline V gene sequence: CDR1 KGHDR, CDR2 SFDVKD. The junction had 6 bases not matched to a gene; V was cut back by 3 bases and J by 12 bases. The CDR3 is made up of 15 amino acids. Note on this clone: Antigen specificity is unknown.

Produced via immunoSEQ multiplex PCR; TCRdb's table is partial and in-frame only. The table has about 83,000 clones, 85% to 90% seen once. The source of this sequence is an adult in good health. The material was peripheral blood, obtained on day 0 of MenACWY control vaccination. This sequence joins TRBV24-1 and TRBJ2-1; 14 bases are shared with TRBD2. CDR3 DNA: TGTGCCACCAGTGATACGGGACTAGCGGGAGCTCGGCAGTTCTTC. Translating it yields CATSDTGLAGARQFF.